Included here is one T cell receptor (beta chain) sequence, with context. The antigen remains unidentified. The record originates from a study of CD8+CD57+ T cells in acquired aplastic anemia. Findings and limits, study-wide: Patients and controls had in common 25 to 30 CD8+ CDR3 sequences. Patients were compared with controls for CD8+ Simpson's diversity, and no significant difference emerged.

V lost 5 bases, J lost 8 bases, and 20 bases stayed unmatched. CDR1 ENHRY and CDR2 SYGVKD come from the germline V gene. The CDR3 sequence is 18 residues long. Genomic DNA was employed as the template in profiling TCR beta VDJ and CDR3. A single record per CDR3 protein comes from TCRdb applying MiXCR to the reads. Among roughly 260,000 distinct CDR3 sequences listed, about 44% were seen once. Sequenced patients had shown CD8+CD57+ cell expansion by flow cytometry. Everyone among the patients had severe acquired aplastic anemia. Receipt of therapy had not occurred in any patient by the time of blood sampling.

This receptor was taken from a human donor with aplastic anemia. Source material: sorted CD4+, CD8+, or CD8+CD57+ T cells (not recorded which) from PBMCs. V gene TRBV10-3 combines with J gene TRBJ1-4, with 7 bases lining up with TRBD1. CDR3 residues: CAISSTGEGSGAGEKLFF. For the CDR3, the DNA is TGTGCCATCAGTTCTACAGGGGAGGGATCTGGGGCGGGAGAAAAACTGTTTTTT.